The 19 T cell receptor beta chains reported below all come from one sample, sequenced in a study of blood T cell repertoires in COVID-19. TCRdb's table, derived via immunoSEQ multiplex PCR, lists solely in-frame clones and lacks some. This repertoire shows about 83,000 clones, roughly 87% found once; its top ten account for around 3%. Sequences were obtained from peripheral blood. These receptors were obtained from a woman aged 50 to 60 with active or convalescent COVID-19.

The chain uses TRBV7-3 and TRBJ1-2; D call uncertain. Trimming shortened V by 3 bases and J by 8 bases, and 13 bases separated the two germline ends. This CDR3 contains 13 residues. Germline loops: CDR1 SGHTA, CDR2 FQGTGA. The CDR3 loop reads CASSFDGSGGYTF. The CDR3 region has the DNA TGTGCCAGCAGCTTCGACGGGTCGGGAGGCTACACCTTC.

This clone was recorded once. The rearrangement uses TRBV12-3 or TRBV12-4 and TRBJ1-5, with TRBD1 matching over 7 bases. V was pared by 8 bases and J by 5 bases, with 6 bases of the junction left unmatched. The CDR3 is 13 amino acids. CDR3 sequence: CASGRDSYQPQHF. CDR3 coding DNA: TGTGCCAGCGGAAGGGACAGCTATCAGCCCCAGCATTTT.

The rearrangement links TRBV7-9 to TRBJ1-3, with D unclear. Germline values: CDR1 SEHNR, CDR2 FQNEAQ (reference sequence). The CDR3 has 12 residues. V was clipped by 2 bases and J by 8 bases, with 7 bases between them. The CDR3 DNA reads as TGTGCCAGCAGCTTAACCGGAGACACCATATATTTT. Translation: CASSLTGDTIYF. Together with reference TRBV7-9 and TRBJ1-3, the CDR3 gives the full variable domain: DTGVSQNPRHKITKRGQNVTFRCDPISEHNRLYWYRQTLGQGPEFLTYFQNEAQLEKSRLLSDRFSAERPKGSFSTLEIQRTEQGDSAMYLCASSLTGDTIYFGEGSWLTVV.

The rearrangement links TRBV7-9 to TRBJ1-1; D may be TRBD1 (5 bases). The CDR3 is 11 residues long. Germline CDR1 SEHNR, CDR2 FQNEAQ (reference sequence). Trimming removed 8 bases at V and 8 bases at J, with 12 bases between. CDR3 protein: CASGWGGEAFF. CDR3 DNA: TGTGCCAGCGGATGGGGGGGGGAAGCTTTCTTT.

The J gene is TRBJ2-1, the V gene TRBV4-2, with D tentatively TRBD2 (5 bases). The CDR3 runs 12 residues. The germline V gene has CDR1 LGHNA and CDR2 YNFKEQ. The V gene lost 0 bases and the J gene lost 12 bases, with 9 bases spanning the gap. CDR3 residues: CASSQDLGRQFF. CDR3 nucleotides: TGTGCCAGCAGCCAAGATTTAGGGAGGCAGTTCTTC.

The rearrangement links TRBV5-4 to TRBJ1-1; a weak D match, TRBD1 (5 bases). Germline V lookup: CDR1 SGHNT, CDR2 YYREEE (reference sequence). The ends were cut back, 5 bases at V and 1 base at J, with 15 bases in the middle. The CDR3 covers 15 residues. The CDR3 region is CASREPGLPNTEAFF. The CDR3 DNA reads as TGTGCCAGCAGAGAGCCGGGACTCCCGAACACTGAAGCTTTCTTT.

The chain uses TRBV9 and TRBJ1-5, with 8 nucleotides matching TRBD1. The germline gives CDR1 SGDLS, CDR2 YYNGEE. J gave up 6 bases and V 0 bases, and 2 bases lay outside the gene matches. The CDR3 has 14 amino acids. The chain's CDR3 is CASSVEQGGQPQHF. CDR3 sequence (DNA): TGTGCCAGCAGCGTAGAACAGGGGGGTCAGCCCCAGCATTTT.

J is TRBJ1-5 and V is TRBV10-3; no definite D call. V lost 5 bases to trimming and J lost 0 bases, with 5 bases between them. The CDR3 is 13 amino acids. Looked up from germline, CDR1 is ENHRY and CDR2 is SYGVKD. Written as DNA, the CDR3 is TGTGCCATCAGTCCGGGTAGCAATCAGCCCCAGCATTTT. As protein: CAISPGSNQPQHF.

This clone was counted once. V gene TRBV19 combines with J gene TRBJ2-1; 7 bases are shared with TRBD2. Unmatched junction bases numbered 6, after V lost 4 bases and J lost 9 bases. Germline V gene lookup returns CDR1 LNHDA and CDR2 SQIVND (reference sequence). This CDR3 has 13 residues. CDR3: CASSNLGRTEQFF. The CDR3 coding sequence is TGTGCCAGTAGTAATCTCGGGAGGACTGAGCAGTTCTTC.

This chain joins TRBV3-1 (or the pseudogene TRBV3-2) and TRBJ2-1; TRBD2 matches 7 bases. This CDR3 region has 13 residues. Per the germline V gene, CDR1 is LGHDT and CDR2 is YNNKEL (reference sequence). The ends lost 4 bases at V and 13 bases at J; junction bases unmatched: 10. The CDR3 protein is CASSRTGLSEQFF. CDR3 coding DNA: TGTGCCAGCAGCCGAACGGGACTATCCGAACAGTTCTTC.

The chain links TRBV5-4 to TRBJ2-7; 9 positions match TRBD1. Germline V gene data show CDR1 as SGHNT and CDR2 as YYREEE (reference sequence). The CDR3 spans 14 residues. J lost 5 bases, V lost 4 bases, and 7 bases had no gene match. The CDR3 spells CASSTGQGRHEQYF. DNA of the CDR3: TGTGCCAGCAGCACAGGACAGGGGAGGCACGAGCAGTACTTC.

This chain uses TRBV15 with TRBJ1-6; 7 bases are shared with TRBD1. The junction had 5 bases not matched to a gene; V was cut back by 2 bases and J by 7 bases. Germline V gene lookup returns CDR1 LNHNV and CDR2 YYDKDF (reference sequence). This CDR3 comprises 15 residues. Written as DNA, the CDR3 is TGTGCCACCAGCAGAATAGGGGGCAGCAATTCACCCCTCCACTTT. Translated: CATSRIGGSNSPLHF.

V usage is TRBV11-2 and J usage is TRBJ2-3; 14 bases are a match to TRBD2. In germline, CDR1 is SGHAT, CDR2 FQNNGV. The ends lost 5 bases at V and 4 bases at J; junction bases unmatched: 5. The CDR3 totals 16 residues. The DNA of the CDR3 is TGTGCCAGCAGCCAGACGACTAGCGGGGGGGCAGATACGCAGTATTTT. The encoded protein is CASSQTTSGGADTQYF.

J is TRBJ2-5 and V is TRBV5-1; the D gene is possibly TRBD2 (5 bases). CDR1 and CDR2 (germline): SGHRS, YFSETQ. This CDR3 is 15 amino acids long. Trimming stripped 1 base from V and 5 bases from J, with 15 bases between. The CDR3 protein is CASSLWIGGRETQYF. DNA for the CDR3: TGCGCCAGCAGCTTGTGGATCGGAGGACGGGAGACCCAGTACTTC.

CDR3 bases: TGTGCCAGCAGCTTGGGGGGTATCACTGGGGCCAACGTCCTGACTTTC. Protein product: CASSLGGITGANVLTF. The rearrangement joins TRBV2 to TRBJ2-6, with D possibly being TRBD2 (6 bases). CDR3 length: 16 amino acids. Per the germline V gene, CDR1 is SNHLY and CDR2 is FYNNEI. V was shortened by 6 bases and J by 2 bases, with 14 bases between the two germline ends.

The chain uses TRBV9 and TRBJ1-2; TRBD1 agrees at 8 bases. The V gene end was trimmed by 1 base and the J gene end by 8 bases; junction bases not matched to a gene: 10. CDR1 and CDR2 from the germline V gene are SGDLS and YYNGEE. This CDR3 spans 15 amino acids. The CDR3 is CASSVFETGESGYTF. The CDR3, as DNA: TGTGCCAGCAGCGTATTTGAGACAGGGGAATCGGGCTACACCTTC.

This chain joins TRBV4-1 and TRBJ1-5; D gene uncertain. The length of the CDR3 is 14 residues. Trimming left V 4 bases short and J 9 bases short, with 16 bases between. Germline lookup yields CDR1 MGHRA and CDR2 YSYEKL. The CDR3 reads CASSPQEGLGPQHF. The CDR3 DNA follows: TGCGCCAGCAGCCCTCAGGAGGGTCTAGGGCCCCAGCATTTT.

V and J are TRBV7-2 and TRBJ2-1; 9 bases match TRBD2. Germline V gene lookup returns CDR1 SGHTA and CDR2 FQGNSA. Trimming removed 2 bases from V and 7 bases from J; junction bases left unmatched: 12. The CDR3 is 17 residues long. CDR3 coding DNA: TGTGCCAGCAGCTTACGTTTAGCGGGGGTCGAGTCAAATGAGCAGTTCTTC. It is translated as CASSLRLAGVESNEQFF.

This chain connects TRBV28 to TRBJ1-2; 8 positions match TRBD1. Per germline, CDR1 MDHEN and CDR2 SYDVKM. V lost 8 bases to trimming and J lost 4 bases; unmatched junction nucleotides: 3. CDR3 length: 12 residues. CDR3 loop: CASQDRGYGYTF. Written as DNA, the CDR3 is TGTGCCAGCCAAGACAGGGGCTATGGCTACACCTTC.